The present entry profiles one T cell receptor beta chain with its context. This specimen belongs to a study of blood T cell repertoires in COVID-19. Background on the study: The United States, Italy and Spain were the sources of the acute and convalescent COVID-19 samples. From T cells, B-cell-depleted T cells, or PBMCs came the material, which was cDNA or gDNA.

Original processing notes: Researchers report that nucleated cell counts were estimated from reference gene primer amplification. This table comes from immunoSEQ multiplex PCR, and its TCRdb copy is limited to in-frame clones, with some not included. V and J calls and clone size come straight from that table; D and trimming were deduced from the DNA. This table has about 91,000 clones, around 90% appearing once. The CDR3 sequence is 15 residues long. The V end lost 0 bases, the J end lost 4 bases, and 9 bases lay between the germline ends. Germline assignment: CDR1 SGHTA and CDR2 FQGTGA. The J gene is TRBJ2-2, the V gene TRBV7-3, with unresolved D. The TCR sequence derives from a woman in her seventies with acute or convalescent COVID-19. Sequenced sample: peripheral blood. CDR3 sequence reads: CASSLTAVGTGELFF. CDR3 coding DNA: TGTGCCAGCAGCTTAACCGCGGTAGGCACCGGGGAGCTGTTTTTT.